This is a list of T cell receptor beta chains from one sample in a study of cytomegalovirus exposure and HLA in healthy donors. TCRdb's table, derived via immunoSEQ multiplex PCR, lists solely in-frame clones and lacks some. Among 80,000 to 130,000 clones listed, around 84% were seen once. The sample consisted of PBMCs. These receptors originate from a woman aged 18-29 years in good health and CMV-seronegative. Both conserved end residues are part of each CDR3. The D gene is left open where the match is weak. Only part of the rows carry a size: once, few, many, or a class if the clone is expanded.

V gene	clone size	J gene	D gene	CDR3 DNA	CDR3 protein
TRBV27	once	TRBJ2-1	TRBD2	TGTGCCAGCAGTTTAGGATCTAGCGGGAGTGTTAATGAGCAGTTCTTC	CASSLGSSGSVNEQFF
TRBV28	.	TRBJ1-6	.	TGTGCCAGCACCCCCCAGGTTTGGACACCCCTCCACTTT	CASTPQVWTPLHF
TRBV9	.	TRBJ2-3	TRBD2	TGTGCCAGCAGCGTACTAGCGGGAGACGCAGATACGCAGTATTTT	CASSVLAGDADTQYF
TRBV10-3	.	TRBJ2-7	TRBD1	TGTGCCATAGGGACAGGAGACTATAACACCTACGAGCAGTACTTC	CAIGTGDYNTYEQYF
TRBV27	.	TRBJ1-1	.	TGTGCCAGCAGAAGCTCAAACAGGGACACTGAAGCTTTCTTT	CASRSSNRDTEAFF
TRBV27	.	TRBJ1-2	TRBD1	TGTGCCAGCGGCCTCTTGAGGGGGCAGGTTGGCTACACCTTC	CASGLLRGQVGYTF
TRBV7-6	.	TRBJ1-5	TRBD1	TGTGCCAGCAGCTTAGTGACAGGGATCGGTCAGCCCCAGCATTTT	CASSLVTGIGQPQHF
TRBV5-1	few	TRBJ2-6	.	TGCGCCAGCCACCCGGGACAAAGAATCTCTGGGGCCAACGTCCTGACTTTC	CASHPGQRISGANVLTF
TRBV25-1	.	TRBJ1-4	.	TGTGCCAGCAGTGAATTCGGAACAGGGACACTGTTTTTT	CASSEFGTGTLFF
TRBV4-1	few	TRBJ2-1	.	TGCGCCAGCAGCCTGGATAGGAGACCGTACAATGAGCAGTTCTTC	CASSLDRRPYNEQFF
TRBV27	.	TRBJ1-2	.	TGTGCCAGCAGTCTAACGACAGTCCCTCGGGGCTACACCTTC	CASSLTTVPRGYTF